The next 19 T cell receptor beta chains were all read from a single sample in a study of T-cell memory formation after mild COVID-19. TCRdb fed the 5' RACE reads into MiXCR, producing one record per CDR3 protein. The data contain a few hundred thousand distinct CDR3 sequences, roughly 21% of them singletons. What was sequenced was PBMCs or a T cell subset sorted from them (not recorded which). Source of these receptors: an adult woman who had mild COVID-19 (a few samples of this study predate the infection). Cell type and time point are not known.

The rearrangement links TRBV24-1 to TRBJ2-3; possibly TRBD1 for D (6 bases). Between the trimmed V and J ends, which lost 9 bases and 1 base, there was a span of 16 bases. CDR3 length equals 15 residues. Germline V gene lookup returns CDR1 KGHDR and CDR2 SFDVKD. CDR3 amino acids: CATGQGSAGTDTQYF. The DNA of the CDR3 is TGTGCCACCGGCCAGGGGAGCGCGGGCACAGATACGCAGTATTTT.

V gene TRBV4-1 combines with J gene TRBJ1-1; no definite D call. Germline V CDR1 and CDR2: MGHRA, YSYEKL. This CDR3 has 14 residues. V was pared by 1 base and J by 4 bases, with 10 bases between. CDR3 bases: TGCGCCAGCAGCCAAGCCCTGTCGGGCACTGAAGCTTTCTTT. The encoded protein is CASSQALSGTEAFF.

This clonotype showed up just a few times. The gene calls are TRBV29-1 and TRBJ2-7; 9 bases line up with TRBD1. J was trimmed by 0 bases and V by 0 bases; bases with no gene match: 9. The CDR3 has 17 amino acids. The germline gives CDR1 SQVTM, CDR2 ANQGSEA. CDR3 nucleotides: TGCAGCGTTGAAGATCAGGGACAGGGCCTCCTCTCCTACGAGCAGTACTTC. Translated, it gives CSVEDQGQGLLSYEQYF.

The rearrangement joins TRBV7-9 to TRBJ2-7; 7 bases match TRBD1. Unmatched junction bases numbered 6, after V lost 2 bases and J lost 2 bases. Germline V lookup: CDR1 SEHNR, CDR2 FQNEAQ (reference sequence). The CDR3 totals 15 residues. For the CDR3, the DNA is TGTGCCAGCAGCTTAATGGGACAGTTAACCTACGAGCAGTACTTC. Its translation is CASSLMGQLTYEQYF.

This chain uses TRBV5-1 with TRBJ2-1, with TRBD2 identical over 9 bases. Germline V gene lookup returns CDR1 SGHRS and CDR2 YFSETQ. V lost 0 bases and J lost 5; bases outside the gene matches: 3. The CDR3 sequence is 15 residues long. CDR3: CASSLAAGGHNEQFF. The DNA of the CDR3 is TGCGCCAGCAGCTTGGCAGCGGGGGGCCACAATGAGCAGTTCTTC.

In this sample, this clonotype turned up a few times. V and J are TRBV6-9 and TRBJ1-5; possibly TRBD1 for D (5 bases). CDR1 and CDR2 (germline): MNHGY, SVAAGI. The CDR3 runs to 17 residues. Between the trimmed V and J ends, which lost 5 bases and 5 bases, there was a span of 22 bases. The CDR3 protein is CASSEKGRGPRDQPQHF. The CDR3 DNA reads TGTGCCAGCAGTGAGAAGGGGAGGGGCCCGAGGGATCAGCCCCAGCATTTT.

This clonotype has more than one count but fewer than ten. This chain uses TRBV4-1 with TRBJ2-5; D remains ambiguous. Germline V CDR1 and CDR2: MGHRA, YSYEKL. V lost 0 bases, J lost 5 bases, and 13 bases lay in between. The CDR3 has 15 amino acids. DNA for the CDR3: TGCGCCAGCAGCCAAGATGAGGCACCTGAGGAGACCCAGTACTTC. Amino acid sequence: CASSQDEAPEETQYF.

The sample holds a few counts of this clonotype. This chain connects TRBV2 to TRBJ1-1, with 7 nucleotides matching TRBD1. The V gene end was trimmed by 3 bases and the J gene end by 5 bases; junction bases not matched to a gene: 3. CDR3 length: 13 amino acids. Germline V gene lookup returns CDR1 SNHLY and CDR2 FYNNEI. Here the CDR3 reads CASSDPRGTEAFF. In nucleotides, the CDR3 is TGTGCCAGCAGTGACCCCAGGGGGACTGAAGCTTTCTTT.

The chain recombines TRBV18 with TRBJ2-7, with 9 bases identical to TRBD1. The junction had 18 bases not matched to a gene; V was cut back by 4 bases and J by 2 bases. CDR1 and CDR2 from the germline V gene are KGHSH and LQKENI. The CDR3 consists of 19 residues. The CDR3 nucleotides are TGTGCCAGCTCACGACCCGGGACAGGGCCCAAGTCGACTACCTACGAGCAGTACTTC. This translates into CASSRPGTGPKSTTYEQYF.

The table lists this clonotype with a few counts. V gene TRBV20-1 combines with J gene TRBJ2-3; no reliable D call. CDR3 length equals 17 residues. Trimming shortened V by 1 base and J by 2 bases, and 19 bases separated the two germline ends. The germline V gene has CDR1 DFQATT and CDR2 SNEGSKA (reference sequence). Written as DNA, the CDR3 is TGCAGTGCTAGAGGATACTTTGGGCGGAATTTCACAGATACGCAGTATTTT. Protein: CSARGYFGRNFTDTQYF.

The genes are TRBV7-8 and TRBJ2-7, with TRBD2 identical over 7 bases. V dropped 4 bases and J dropped 2; count of bases not matched to a gene: 11. Germline CDR1 SGHVS, CDR2 FQNEAQ. This CDR3 has 16 amino acids. CDR3 in amino acids: CASSSPGLAVAYEQYF. CDR3 in DNA: TGTGCCAGCAGCTCCCCCGGGCTAGCGGTTGCCTACGAGCAGTACTTC.

The rearrangement uses TRBV29-1 and TRBJ1-2; D is unclear. The germline CDR1 and CDR2 sequences are SQVTM and ANQGSEA. V dropped 3 bases and J dropped 4 bases, with 15 bases sitting between them. CDR3 length equals 14 residues. The CDR3, as DNA: TGCAGCGTTGAGGGTGACTTGGGAGGCTATGGCTACACCTTC. The encoded protein is CSVEGDLGGYGYTF.

The chain employs TRBV6-2 or TRBV6-3 and TRBJ1-1; D gene unclear. This CDR3 spans 16 amino acids. Trimming took 4 bases from V and 0 from J, leaving 15 bases between them. Germline V gene data show CDR1 as MNHEY and CDR2 as SVGEGT. The CDR3 loop is CASSSLEVRLNTEAFF. In nucleotides, the CDR3 is TGTGCCAGCAGTTCCCTGGAGGTCAGATTGAACACTGAAGCTTTCTTT.

With respect to this clonotype: A much larger clone lies a single base off, so this may be a read error. The rearrangement links TRBV6-5 to TRBJ2-7; D unclear. The length of the CDR3 is 11 residues. Per the germline V gene, CDR1 is MNHEY and CDR2 is SVGAGI. V was cut by 2 bases and J by 5 bases, with 4 bases left in between. Written as DNA, the CDR3 is TGTGCCAGCAGTTACATTCACGAGCAGTACTTC. Amino acid sequence: CASSYIHEQYF.

This clonotype was detected ten times or more. The chain recombines TRBV7-2 with TRBJ2-7; TRBD1 matches 7 bases. V dropped 3 bases and J dropped 2; count of bases not matched to a gene: 1. The CDR3 length is 13 residues. Per germline, CDR1 SGHTA and CDR2 FQGNSA. CDR3 sequence reads: CASSFDRAYEQYF. For the CDR3, the DNA is TGTGCCAGCAGCTTTGACAGGGCCTACGAGCAGTACTTC. Full variable domain (remainder filled in from reference TRBV7-2 and TRBJ2-7): GAGVSQSPSNKVTEKGKDVELRCDPISGHTALYWYRQSLGQGLEFLIYFQGNSAPDKSGLPSDRFSAERTGGSVSTLTIQRTQQEDSAVYLCASSFDRAYEQYFGPGTRLTVT.

The chain joins TRBV7-9 to TRBJ1-2; tentatively, D is TRBD1 (5 bases). V was trimmed by 6 bases and J by 8 bases, leaving 19 bases between them. This CDR3 is built from 14 residues. Germline V gene lookup returns CDR1 SEHNR and CDR2 FQNEAQ (reference sequence). The CDR3 DNA reads as TGTGCCAGCAGACCCAGGGACCCTCGGCAGGGCTACACCTTC. Its protein product is CASRPRDPRQGYTF.

This clonotype has more than one count but fewer than ten. Here the CDR3 reads CSVYLQGNEKLFF. The CDR3 nucleotides read TGCAGCGTTTACTTACAGGGAAATGAAAAACTGTTTTTT. This chain links TRBV29-1 with TRBJ1-4, with D perhaps matching TRBD1 (6 bases). CDR3 length: 13 amino acids. Trimming cost V 5 bases and J 5 bases, with 12 bases left between them. Germline assignment: CDR1 SQVTM and CDR2 ANQGSEA.

CDR3 sequence (DNA): TGCGCCAGCAGCCAAGGTTGGGGACAGGGGGATGAAAAACTGTTTTTT. Translating it yields CASSQGWGQGDEKLFF. The chain employs TRBV4-3 and TRBJ1-4; TRBD1 aligns across 11 bases. V dropped 1 base and J dropped 6; count of bases not matched to a gene: 4. This CDR3 is built from 16 residues. Germline V gene sequence: CDR1 LGHNA, CDR2 YSLEER.

This clonotype was counted only a few times. The V call is TRBV13, the J call TRBJ2-6; TRBD1 or TRBD2 may be the D gene (5 bases each). CDR3 length equals 18 residues. The V and J ends lost 5 bases and 0 bases respectively, with 17 bases between them. CDR1 is PRHDT, CDR2 FYEKMQ, per germline (reference sequence). The CDR3, as DNA: TGTGCCAGCAGCCCTGATTGGGGACGAAGCTCTGGGGCCAACGTCCTGACTTTC. Encoded protein: CASSPDWGRSSGANVLTF.